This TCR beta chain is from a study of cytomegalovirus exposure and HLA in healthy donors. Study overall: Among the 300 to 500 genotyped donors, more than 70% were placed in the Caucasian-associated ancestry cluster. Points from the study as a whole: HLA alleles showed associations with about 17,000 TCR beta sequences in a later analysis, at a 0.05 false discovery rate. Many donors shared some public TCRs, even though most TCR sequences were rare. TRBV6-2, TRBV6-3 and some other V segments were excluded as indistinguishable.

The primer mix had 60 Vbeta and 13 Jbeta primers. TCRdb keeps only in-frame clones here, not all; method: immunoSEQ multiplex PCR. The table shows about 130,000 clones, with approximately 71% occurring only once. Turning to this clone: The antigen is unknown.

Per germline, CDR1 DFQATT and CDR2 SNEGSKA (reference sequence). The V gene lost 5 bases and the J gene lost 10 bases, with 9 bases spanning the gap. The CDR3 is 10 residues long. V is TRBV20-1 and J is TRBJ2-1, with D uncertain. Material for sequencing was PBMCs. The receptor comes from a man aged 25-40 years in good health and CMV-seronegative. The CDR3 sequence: CSALRLEQFF. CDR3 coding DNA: TGCAGTGCTCTTCGACTCGAGCAGTTCTTC.